This T cell receptor beta chain was found in a study of glioma-infiltrating T cells after dendritic cell vaccination. Study-wide background: Dendritic cell vaccination trial patients had either newly diagnosed or recurrent glioblastoma. Overall study results and limits: Complete blood and tumor specimen sets were limited to few patients.

V dropped 9 bases and J dropped 0 bases, with 14 bases sitting between them. The CDR3 runs to 15 residues. Assay: immunoSEQ multiplex PCR; the TCRdb copy retains only in-frame clones and omits some. The repertoire holds around 62,000 clones, with approximately 85% as singletons. No glioblastoma patient carried an isocitrate dehydrogenase mutation. Blood PBMC samples: pre-vaccination, two weeks post third vaccination, and at tumor progression. Remarks on this clone: Its matching antigen is unknown.

This TCR derives from a human donor with glioblastoma. The chain is built from TRBV23-1 and TRBJ1-4; tentatively, D is TRBD1 (5 bases). TRBV23-1 is annotated as an ORF whose role is uncertain. The sequencing used blood, collected before dendritic cell vaccination. The CDR3 DNA follows: TGCGCCAGAGACCGACGGACATCAACTAATGAAAAACTGTTTTTT. Its translation: CARDRRTSTNEKLFF.